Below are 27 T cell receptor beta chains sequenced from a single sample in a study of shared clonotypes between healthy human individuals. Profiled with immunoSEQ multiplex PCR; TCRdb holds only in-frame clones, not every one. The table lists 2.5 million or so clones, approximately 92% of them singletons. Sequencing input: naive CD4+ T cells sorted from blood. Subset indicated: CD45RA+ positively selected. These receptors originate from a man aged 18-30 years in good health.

DNA for the CDR3: TGTGCCAGCAGCCGAAACAGGGACTCACCCCTCCACTTT. Protein sequence: CASSRNRDSPLHF. This chain uses TRBV7-8 with TRBJ1-6; D possibly corresponds to TRBD1 (6 bases). Between the trimmed V and J ends, which lost 5 bases and 10 bases, there was a span of 12 bases. This CDR3 comprises 13 residues. Germline V gene lookup returns CDR1 SGHVS and CDR2 FQNEAQ.

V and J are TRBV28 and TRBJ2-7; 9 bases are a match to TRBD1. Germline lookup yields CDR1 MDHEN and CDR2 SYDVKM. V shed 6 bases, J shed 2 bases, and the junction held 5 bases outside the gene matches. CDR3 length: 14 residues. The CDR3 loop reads CASRARTGAYEQYF. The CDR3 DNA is TGTGCCAGCAGAGCAAGGACAGGGGCCTACGAGCAGTACTTC.

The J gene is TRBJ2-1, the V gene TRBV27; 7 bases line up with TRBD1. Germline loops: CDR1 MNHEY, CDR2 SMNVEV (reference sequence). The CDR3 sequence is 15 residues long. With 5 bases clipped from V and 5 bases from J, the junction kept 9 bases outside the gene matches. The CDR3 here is CASSPTGLSDNEQFF. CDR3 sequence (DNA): TGTGCCAGCAGTCCGACAGGGCTCTCTGACAATGAGCAGTTCTTC.

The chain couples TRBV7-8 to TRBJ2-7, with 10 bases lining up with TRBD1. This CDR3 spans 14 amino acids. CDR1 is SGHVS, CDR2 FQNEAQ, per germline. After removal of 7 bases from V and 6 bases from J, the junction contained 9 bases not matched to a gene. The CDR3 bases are TGTGCCAGCAACAGGGGACAGGGGATAGGCGAGCAGTACTTC. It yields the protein CASNRGQGIGEQYF.

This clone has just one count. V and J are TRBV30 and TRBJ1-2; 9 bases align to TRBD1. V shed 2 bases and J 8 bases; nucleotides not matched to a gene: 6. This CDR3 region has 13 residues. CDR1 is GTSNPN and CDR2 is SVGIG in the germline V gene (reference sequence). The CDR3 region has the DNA TGTGCCTGGAGTCGGGACAGGGTAGGAGGCTACACCTTC. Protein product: CAWSRDRVGGYTF.

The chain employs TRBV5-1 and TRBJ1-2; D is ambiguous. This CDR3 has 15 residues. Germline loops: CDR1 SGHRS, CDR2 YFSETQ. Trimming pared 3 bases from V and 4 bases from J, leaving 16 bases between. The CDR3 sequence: CASSSTLPEGYGYTF. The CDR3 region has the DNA TGCGCCAGCAGCTCAACCTTACCGGAGGGCTATGGCTACACCTTC.

CDR3 protein: CARQGCEAFF. The CDR3 coding sequence is TGTGCCAGACAGGGGTGTGAAGCTTTCTTT. The chain uses TRBV7-2 and TRBJ1-1; 7 bases match TRBD1. Germline V lookup: CDR1 SGHTA, CDR2 FQGNSA. Germline trimming cut 9 bases from V and 7 bases from J; bases unmatched to any gene: 2. The CDR3 has 10 residues.

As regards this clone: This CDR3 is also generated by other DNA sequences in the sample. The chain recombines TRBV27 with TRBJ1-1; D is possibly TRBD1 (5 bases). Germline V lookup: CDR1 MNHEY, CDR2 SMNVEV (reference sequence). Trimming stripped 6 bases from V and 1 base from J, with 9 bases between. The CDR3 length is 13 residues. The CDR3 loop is CASRLTGNTEAFF. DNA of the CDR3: TGTGCCAGCAGACTCACAGGGAACACTGAAGCTTTCTTT.

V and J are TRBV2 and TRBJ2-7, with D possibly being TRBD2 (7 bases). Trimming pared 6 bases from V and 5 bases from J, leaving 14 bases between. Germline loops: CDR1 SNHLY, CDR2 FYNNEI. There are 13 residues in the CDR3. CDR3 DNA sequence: TGTGCCAGCAGATGGGGGGGCCTTGACGAGCAGTACTTC. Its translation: CASRWGGLDEQYF.

The CDR3 region is CASSPPNLSGRRNEQFF. The CDR3, as DNA: TGTGCCAGCTCACCACCGAATCTTAGCGGGAGGAGGAATGAGCAGTTCTTC. This chain joins TRBV18 and TRBJ2-1; 10 bases fit TRBD2. Losses at the gene ends were 0 bases for V and 7 bases for J; bases not matched to a gene: 9. Germline assignment: CDR1 KGHSH and CDR2 LQKENI. The CDR3 consists of 17 residues.

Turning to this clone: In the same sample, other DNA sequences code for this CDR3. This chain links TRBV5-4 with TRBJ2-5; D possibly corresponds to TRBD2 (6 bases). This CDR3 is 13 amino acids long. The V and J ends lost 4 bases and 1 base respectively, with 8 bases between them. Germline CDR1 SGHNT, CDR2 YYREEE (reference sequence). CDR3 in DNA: TGTGCCAGCAGCCGGGGGACCCAAGAGACCCAGTACTTC. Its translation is CASSRGTQETQYF.

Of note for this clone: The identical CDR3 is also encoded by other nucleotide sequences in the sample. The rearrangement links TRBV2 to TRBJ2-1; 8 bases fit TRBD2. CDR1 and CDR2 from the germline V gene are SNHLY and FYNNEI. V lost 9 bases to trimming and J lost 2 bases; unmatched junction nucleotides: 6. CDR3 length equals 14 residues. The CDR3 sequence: CASSVLAAYNEQFF. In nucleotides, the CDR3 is TGTGCCAGTTCGGTACTAGCGGCCTACAATGAGCAGTTCTTC.

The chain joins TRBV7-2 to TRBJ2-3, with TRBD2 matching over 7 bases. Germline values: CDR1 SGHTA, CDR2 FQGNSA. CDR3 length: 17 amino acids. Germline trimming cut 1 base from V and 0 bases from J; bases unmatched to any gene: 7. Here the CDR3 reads CASSLVASGTSTDTQYF. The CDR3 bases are TGTGCCAGCAGCTTAGTAGCCAGCGGGACTAGCACAGATACGCAGTATTTT.

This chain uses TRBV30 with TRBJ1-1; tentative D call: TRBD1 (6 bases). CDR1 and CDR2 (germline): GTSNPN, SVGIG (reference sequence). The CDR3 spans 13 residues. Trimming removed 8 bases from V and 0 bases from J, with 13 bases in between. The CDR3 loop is CAGTGAVNTEAFF. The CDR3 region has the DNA TGTGCCGGGACGGGGGCCGTGAACACTGAAGCTTTCTTT.

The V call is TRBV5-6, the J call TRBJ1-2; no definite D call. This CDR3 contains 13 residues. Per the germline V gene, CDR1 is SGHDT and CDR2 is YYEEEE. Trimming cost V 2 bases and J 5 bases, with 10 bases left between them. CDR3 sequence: CASSFAERYGYTF. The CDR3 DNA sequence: TGTGCCAGCAGCTTTGCAGAGCGTTATGGCTACACCTTC.

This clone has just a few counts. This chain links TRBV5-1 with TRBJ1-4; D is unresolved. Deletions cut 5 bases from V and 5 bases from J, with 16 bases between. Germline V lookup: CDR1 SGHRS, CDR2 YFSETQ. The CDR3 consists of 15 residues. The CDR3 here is CASSPTRTENEKLFF. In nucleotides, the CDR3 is TGCGCCAGCAGTCCAACCCGGACGGAGAATGAAAAACTGTTTTTT.

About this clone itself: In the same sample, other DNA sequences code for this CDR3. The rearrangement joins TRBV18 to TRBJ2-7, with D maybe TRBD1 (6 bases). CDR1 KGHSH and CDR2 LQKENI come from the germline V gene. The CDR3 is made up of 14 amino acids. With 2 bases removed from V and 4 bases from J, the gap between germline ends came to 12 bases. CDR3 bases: TGTGCCAGCTCACCATCCCGGGACAATTACGAGCAGTACTTC. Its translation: CASSPSRDNYEQYF.

CDR3 region: CASSPGTGRLNTEAFF. In DNA form, the CDR3 reads TGTGCCAGCTCACCCGGGACAGGGAGGTTGAACACTGAAGCTTTCTTT. V and J are TRBV18 and TRBJ1-1, with 9 bases lining up with TRBD1. Germline V gene sequence: CDR1 KGHSH, CDR2 LQKENI. The CDR3 sequence is 16 residues long. V shed 3 bases, J shed 0 bases, and the junction held 5 bases outside the gene matches.

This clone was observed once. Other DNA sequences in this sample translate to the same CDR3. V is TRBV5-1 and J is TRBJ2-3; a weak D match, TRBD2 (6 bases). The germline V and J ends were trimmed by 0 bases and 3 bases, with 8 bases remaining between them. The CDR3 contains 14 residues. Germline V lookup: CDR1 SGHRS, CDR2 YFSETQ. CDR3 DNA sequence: TGCGCCAGCAGCTTGGTTCTAGCGACAGATACGCAGTATTTT. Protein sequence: CASSLVLATDTQYF.

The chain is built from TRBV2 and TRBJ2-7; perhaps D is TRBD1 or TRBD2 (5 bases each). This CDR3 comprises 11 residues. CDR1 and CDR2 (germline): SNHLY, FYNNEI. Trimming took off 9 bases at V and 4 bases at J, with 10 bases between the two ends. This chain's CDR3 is CASQGEYEQYF. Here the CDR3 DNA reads TGTGCCAGTCAAGGGGAGTACGAGCAGTACTTC.

CDR3 sequence reads: CASSPVGGTDTQYF. CDR3 nucleotide sequence: TGTGCCAGCAGCCCCGTGGGAGGCACAGATACGCAGTATTTT. The chain couples TRBV7-3 to TRBJ2-3; D possibly corresponds to TRBD2 (5 bases). Germline V gene sequence: CDR1 SGHTA, CDR2 FQGTGA. Trimming shortened V by 5 bases and J by 1 base, and 10 bases separated the two germline ends. The CDR3 extends over 14 amino acids.

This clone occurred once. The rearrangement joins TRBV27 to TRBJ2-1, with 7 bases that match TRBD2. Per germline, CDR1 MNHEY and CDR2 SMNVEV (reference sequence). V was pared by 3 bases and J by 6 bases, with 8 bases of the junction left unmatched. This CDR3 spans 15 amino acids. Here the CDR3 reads CASSLAGALGNEQFF. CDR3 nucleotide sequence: TGTGCCAGCAGTTTGGCGGGAGCTTTGGGCAATGAGCAGTTCTTC.

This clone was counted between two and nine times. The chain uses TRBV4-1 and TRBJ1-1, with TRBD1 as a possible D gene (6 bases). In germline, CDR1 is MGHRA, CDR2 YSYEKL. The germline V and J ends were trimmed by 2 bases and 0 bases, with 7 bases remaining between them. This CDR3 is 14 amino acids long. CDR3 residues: CASSQWTVNTEAFF. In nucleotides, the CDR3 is TGCGCCAGCAGCCAATGGACAGTGAACACTGAAGCTTTCTTT.

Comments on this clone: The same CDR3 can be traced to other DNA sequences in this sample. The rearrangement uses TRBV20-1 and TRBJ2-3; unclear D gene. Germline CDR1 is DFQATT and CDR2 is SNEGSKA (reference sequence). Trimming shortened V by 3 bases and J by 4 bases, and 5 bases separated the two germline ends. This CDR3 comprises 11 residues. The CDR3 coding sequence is TGCAGTGCTAGTCGAGCAGATACGCAGTATTTT. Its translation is CSASRADTQYF.

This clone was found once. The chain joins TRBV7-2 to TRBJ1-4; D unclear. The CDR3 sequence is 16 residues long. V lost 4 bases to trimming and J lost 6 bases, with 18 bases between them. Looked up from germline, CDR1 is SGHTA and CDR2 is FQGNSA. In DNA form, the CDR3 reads TGTGCCAGCAGCTCCAACCTGGGATACCCGGATGAAAAACTGTTTTTT. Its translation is CASSSNLGYPDEKLFF.

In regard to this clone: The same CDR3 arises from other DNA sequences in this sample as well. The CDR3 coding sequence is TGTGCCAGCTCACCAGGGACTAGCGGCACCGGGGAGCTGTTTTTT. It is translated as CASSPGTSGTGELFF. The chain links TRBV18 to TRBJ2-2, with TRBD2 identical over 11 bases. The CDR3 is 15 amino acids. The V gene's germline CDR1 is KGHSH and CDR2 LQKENI. Losses at the gene ends were 2 bases for V and 4 bases for J; bases not matched to a gene: 0.

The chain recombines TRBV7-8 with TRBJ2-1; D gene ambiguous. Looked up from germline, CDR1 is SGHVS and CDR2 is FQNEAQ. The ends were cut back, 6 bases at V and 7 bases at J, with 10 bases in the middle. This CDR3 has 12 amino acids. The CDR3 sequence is CASRSLENEQFF. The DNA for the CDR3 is TGTGCCAGCAGGAGCCTAGAGAATGAGCAGTTCTTC.